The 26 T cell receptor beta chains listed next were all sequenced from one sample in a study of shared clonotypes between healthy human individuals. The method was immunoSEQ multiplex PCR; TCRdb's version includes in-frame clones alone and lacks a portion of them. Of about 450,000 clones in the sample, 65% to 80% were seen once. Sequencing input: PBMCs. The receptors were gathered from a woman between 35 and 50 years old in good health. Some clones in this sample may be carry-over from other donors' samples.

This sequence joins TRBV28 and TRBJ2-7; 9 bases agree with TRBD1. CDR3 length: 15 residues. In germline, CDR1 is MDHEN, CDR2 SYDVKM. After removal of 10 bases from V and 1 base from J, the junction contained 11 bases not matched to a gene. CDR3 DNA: TGTGCCACCTTCCGGACAGGGGCGGTTTCCTACGAGCAGTACTTC. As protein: CATFRTGAVSYEQYF.

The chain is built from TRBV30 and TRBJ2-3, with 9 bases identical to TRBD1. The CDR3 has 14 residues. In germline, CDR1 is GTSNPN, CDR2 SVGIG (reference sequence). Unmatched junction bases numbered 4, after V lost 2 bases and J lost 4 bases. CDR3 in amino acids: CAWSTGGASDTQYF. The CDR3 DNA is TGTGCCTGGAGTACAGGGGGCGCTTCAGATACGCAGTATTTT.

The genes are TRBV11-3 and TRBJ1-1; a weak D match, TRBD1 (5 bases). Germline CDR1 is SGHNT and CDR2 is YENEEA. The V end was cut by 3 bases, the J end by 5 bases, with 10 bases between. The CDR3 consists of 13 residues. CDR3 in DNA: TGTGCCAGCAGCTTGTGGGGGGATACTGAAGCTTTCTTT. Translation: CASSLWGDTEAFF. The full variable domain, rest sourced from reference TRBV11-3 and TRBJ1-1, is EAGVVQSPRYKIIEKKQPVAFWCNPISGHNTLYWYLQNLGQGPELLIRYENEEAVDDSQLPKDRFSAERLKGVDSTLKIQPAELGDSAVYLCASSLWGDTEAFFGQGTRLTVV.

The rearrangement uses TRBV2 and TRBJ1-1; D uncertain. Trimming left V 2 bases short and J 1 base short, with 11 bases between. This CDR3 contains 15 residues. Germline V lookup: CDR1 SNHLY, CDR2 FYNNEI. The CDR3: CASSEWAGRNTEAFF. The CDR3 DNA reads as TGTGCCAGCAGTGAATGGGCAGGCCGGAACACTGAAGCTTTCTTT.

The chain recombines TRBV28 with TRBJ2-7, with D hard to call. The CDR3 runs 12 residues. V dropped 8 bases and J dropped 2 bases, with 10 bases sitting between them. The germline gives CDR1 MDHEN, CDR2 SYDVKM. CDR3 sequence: CASGYTAYEQYF. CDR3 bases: TGTGCCAGCGGTTACACGGCCTACGAGCAGTACTTC.

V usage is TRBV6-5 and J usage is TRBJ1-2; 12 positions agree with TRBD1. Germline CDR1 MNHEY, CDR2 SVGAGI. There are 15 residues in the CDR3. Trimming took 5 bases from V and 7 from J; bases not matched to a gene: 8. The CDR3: CASSTRDRGLGGYTF. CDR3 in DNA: TGTGCCAGCAGTACCCGGGACAGGGGGCTTGGTGGCTACACCTTC.

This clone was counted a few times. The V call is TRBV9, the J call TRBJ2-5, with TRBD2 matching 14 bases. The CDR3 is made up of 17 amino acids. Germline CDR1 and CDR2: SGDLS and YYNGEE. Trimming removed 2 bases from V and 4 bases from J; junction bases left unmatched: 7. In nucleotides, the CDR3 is TGTGCCAGCAGCGTCCGCGGGACTAGCGGGAGCGGAGAGACCCAGTACTTC. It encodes CASSVRGTSGSGETQYF.

CDR3 sequence (DNA): TGCGCCAGCACCCCCCGGGCCCCGGATAGGGATACGCAGTATTTT. Residues: CASTPRAPDRDTQYF. The chain links TRBV5-1 to TRBJ2-3; D gene uncertain. Germline V gene lookup returns CDR1 SGHRS and CDR2 YFSETQ. V was shortened by 6 bases and J by 6 bases, with 20 bases between the two germline ends. This CDR3 region has 15 residues.

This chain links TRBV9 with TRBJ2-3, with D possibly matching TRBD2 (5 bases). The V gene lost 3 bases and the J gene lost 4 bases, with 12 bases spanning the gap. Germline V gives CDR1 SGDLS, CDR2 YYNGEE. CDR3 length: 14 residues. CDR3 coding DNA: TGTGCCAGCAGCGATCCGGCCGGGGCAGATACGCAGTATTTT. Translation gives CASSDPAGADTQYF.

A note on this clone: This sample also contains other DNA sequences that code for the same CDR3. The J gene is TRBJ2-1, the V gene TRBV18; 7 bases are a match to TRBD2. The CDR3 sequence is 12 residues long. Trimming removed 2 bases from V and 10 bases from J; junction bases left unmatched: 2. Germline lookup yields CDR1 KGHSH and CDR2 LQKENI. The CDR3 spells CASSPSGGEQFF. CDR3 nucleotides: TGTGCCAGCTCACCATCCGGGGGGGAGCAGTTCTTC.

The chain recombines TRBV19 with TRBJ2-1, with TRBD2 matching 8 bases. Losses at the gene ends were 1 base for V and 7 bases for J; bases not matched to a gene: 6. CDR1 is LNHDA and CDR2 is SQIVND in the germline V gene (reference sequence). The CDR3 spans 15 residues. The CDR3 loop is CASSIVGTRENEQFF. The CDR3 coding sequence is TGTGCCAGTAGTATAGTTGGGACTAGAGAGAATGAGCAGTTCTTC.

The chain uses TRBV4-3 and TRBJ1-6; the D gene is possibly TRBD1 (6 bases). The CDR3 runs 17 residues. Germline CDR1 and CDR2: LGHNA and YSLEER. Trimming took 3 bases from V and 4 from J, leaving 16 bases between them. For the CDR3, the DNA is TGCGCCAGCAGCCAGGGAGTCCCGGGACATTATAATTCACCCCTCCACTTT. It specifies CASSQGVPGHYNSPLHF.

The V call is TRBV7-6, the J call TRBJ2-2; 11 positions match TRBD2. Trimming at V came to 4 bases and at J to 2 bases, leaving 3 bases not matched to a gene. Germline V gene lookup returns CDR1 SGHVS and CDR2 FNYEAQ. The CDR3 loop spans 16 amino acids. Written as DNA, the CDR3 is TGTGCCAGCAGCTATGGGACTAGCGGAAACACCGGGGAGCTGTTTTTT. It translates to CASSYGTSGNTGELFF.

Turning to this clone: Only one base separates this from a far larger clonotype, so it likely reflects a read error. CDR3 sequence reads: CASRENTEALF. The CDR3 coding sequence is TGTGCCAGCAGGGAGAACACTGAAGCTTTATTT. The V and J genes are TRBV2 and TRBJ1-1; no reliable D call. Per the germline V gene, CDR1 is SNHLY and CDR2 is FYNNEI. The CDR3 is made up of 11 amino acids.

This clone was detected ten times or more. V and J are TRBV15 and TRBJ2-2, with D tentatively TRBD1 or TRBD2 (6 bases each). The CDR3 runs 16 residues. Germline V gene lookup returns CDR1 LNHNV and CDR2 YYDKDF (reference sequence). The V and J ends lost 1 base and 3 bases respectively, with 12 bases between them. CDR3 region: CATSRGDRRDTGELFF. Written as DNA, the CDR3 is TGTGCCACCAGCAGAGGTGACAGGAGGGACACCGGGGAGCTGTTTTTT.

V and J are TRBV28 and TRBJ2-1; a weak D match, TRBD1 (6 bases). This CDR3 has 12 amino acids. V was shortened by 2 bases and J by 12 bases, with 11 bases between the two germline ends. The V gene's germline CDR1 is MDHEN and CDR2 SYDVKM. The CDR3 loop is CASSLRFRGQFF. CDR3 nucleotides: TGTGCCAGCAGTTTACGGTTCAGGGGGCAGTTCTTC. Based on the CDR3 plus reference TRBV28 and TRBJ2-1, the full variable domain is DVKVTQSSRYLVKRTGEKVFLECVQDMDHENMFWYRQDPGLGLRLIYFSYDVKMKEKGDIPEGYSVSREKKERFSLILESASTNQTSMYLCASSLRFRGQFFGPGTRLTVL.

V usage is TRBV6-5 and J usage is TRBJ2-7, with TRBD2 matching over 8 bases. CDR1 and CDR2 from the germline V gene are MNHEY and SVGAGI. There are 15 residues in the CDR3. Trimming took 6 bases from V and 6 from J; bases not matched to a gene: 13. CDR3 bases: TGTGCCAGCAGCCCCAGCCGGGGGGGTTTAAGCGAGCAGTACTTC. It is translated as CASSPSRGGLSEQYF.

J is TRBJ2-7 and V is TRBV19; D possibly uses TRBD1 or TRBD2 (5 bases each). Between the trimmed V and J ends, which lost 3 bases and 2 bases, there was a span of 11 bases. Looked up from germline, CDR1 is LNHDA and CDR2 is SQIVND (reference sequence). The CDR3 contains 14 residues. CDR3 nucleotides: TGTGCCAGTAGTATCCAAAGGGGACCCTACGAGCAGTACTTC. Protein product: CASSIQRGPYEQYF.

CDR3 in amino acids: CASSPQSGAGANVLTF. For the CDR3, the DNA is TGTGCCAGCTCACCACAATCAGGGGCCGGGGCCAACGTCCTGACTTTC. This rearrangement joins TRBV18 to TRBJ2-6, with D possibly being TRBD1 (6 bases). The germline CDR1 and CDR2 sequences are KGHSH and LQKENI. The ends were cut back, 1 base at V and 4 bases at J, with 11 bases in the middle. This CDR3 is 16 amino acids long.

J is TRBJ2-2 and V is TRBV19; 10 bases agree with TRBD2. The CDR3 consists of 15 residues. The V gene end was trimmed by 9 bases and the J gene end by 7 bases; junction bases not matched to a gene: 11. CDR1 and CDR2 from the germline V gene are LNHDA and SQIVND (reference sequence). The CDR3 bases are TGTGCCAGCGAAATAGCGGGAGGATCAGGCGGGGAGCTGTTTTTT. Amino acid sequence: CASEIAGGSGGELFF.

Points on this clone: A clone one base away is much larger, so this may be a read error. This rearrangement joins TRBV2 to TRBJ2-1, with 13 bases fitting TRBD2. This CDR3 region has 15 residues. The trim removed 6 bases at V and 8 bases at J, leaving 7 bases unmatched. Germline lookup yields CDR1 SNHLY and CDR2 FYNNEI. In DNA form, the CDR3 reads TGTGCCAGCAGCCCGGGACTAGCGGGAAACGATGAGCAGTTCTTC. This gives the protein CASSPGLAGNDEQFF.

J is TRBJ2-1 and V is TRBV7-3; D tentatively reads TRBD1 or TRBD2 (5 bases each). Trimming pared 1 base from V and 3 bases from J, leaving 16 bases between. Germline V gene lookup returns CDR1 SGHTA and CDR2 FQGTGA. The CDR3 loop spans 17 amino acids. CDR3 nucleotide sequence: TGTGCCAGCAGCTTAAAGGTTCAGGGTCGGGACTACAATGAGCAGTTCTTC. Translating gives CASSLKVQGRDYNEQFF.

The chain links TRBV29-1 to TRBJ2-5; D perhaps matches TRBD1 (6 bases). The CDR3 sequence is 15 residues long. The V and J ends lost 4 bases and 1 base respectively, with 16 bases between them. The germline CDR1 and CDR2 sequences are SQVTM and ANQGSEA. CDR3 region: CSVGGTGNGQETQYF. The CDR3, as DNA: TGCAGCGTTGGGGGAACAGGGAACGGCCAAGAGACCCAGTACTTC.

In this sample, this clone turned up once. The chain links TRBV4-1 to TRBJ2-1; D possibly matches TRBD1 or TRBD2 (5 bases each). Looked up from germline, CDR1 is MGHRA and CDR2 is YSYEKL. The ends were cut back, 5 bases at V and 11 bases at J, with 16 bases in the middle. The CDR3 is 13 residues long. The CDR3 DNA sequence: TGCGCCAGCAGCGACAGTAGGAGGAATAAGCAGTTCTTC. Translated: CASSDSRRNKQFF.

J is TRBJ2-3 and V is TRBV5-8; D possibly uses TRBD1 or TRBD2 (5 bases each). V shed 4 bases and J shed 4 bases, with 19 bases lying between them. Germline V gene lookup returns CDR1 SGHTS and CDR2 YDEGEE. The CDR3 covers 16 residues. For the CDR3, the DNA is TGTGCCAGCAGCCGAAGCATTCCGCGAGGGGCAGATACGCAGTATTTT. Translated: CASSRSIPRGADTQYF.

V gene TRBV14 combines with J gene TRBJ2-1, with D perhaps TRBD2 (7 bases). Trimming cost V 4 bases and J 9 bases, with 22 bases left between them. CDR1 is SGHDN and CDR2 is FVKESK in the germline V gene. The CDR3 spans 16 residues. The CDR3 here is CASSPLGGGDMGEQFF. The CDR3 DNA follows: TGTGCCAGCAGCCCCTTAGGCGGGGGCGATATGGGTGAGCAGTTCTTC. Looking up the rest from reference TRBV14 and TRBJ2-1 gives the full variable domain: EAGVTQFPSHSVIEKGQTVTLRCDPISGHDNLYWYRRVMGKEIKFLLHFVKESKQDESGMPNNRFLAERTGGTYSTLKVQPAELEDSGVYFCASSPLGGGDMGEQFFGPGTRLTVL.